This T cell receptor (beta chain) was documented in a study of blood T cell repertoires in COVID-19. Only in-frame clones appear in the TCRdb table, and some are missing; sequencing was by immunoSEQ multiplex PCR. The data hold 200,000 to 250,000 clones, with about nine tenths observed a single time. Trimming pared 4 bases from V and 0 bases from J, leaving 4 bases between. This CDR3 has 13 amino acids. CDR1 and CDR2 from the germline V gene are SNHLY and FYNNEI. The count of this clone is one. V is TRBV2 and J is TRBJ1-5; D ambiguous. Material: PBMCs or T cells enriched from blood (not recorded which). The TCR was taken from a woman between 25 and 40 years old who had recovered from COVID-19. As DNA, the CDR3 is TGTGCCAGCAGTGGGAGTAGCAATCAGCCCCAGCATTTT. As protein: CASSGSSNQPQHF.